Listed below are T cell receptor beta chains from one sample, sequenced in a study of CD8+CD57+ T cells in acquired aplastic anemia. Each CDR3 protein gets one entry after TCRdb re-called the reads with MiXCR. This table holds a few hundred thousand distinct CDR3 sequences, around 60% found once. Sequencing input: sorted CD4+, CD8+, or CD8+CD57+ T cells (not recorded which) from PBMCs. The receptors were gathered from a human donor with severe aplastic anemia or a healthy control (not recorded which). CDR3s include the opening cysteine and the closing phenylalanine or tryptophan. D genes are given only for firm matches. Clone size is stated in some rows and not others, as once, few, many or a class when expanded.

v_call,j_call,d_call,clone_size,cdr3_aa,cdr3_nt
TRBV2,TRBJ1-1,-,-,CASDEQGSTEAFF,TGTGCCAGCGATGAGCAGGGGAGCACTGAAGCTTTCTTT
TRBV20-1,TRBJ2-6,-,few,CSATRPGANVLTF,TGCAGTGCTACTAGACCTGGGGCCAACGTCCTGACTTTC
TRBV7-2,TRBJ2-3,TRBD2,-,CASSLVRLAGSTDTQYF,TGTGCCAGCAGCTTAGTTCGGCTAGCGGGGAGCACAGATACGCAGTATTTT
TRBV5-1,TRBJ1-2,-,-,CASSLSSGSDGYTF,TGCGCCAGCAGCTTATCGTCCGGGAGCGATGGCTACACCTTC
TRBV5-1,TRBJ2-1,-,many,CASSLDSYSYSYNEQFF,TGCGCCAGCAGCTTGGATAGCTATAGTTACTCCTACAATGAGCAGTTCTTC
TRBV5-1,TRBJ2-7,-,-,CASSLDVGKTYEQYF,TGCGCCAGCAGCTTGGATGTAGGGAAGACTTACGAGCAGTACTTC
TRBV20-1,TRBJ2-7,TRBD2,once,CSARDVQAGGISSYEQYF,TGCAGTGCTAGAGATGTGCAAGCGGGGGGCATTAGCTCCTACGAGCAGTACTTC
TRBV5-1,TRBJ2-7,TRBD2,-,CASTAGAIYEQYF,TGCGCCAGCACAGCGGGAGCCATCTACGAGCAGTACTTC
TRBV7-9,TRBJ2-7,-,-,CASSLAPRVNFEQYF,TGTGCCAGCAGCTTAGCGCCCAGGGTGAACTTCGAGCAGTACTTC
TRBV9,TRBJ1-2,-,-,CASSAGGRRSGDDGYTF,TGTGCCAGCAGTGCCGGGGGGCGTAGATCAGGGGACGATGGCTACACCTTC
TRBV24-1,TRBJ2-2,TRBD2,-,CATRTSGSNGELFF,TGTGCCACCAGGACTAGCGGGAGCAACGGGGAGCTGTTTTTT
TRBV29-1,TRBJ2-7,-,-,CSVVWGGAPVEQYF,TGCAGCGTGGTTTGGGGGGGCGCCCCGGTCGAGCAGTACTTC
TRBV6-5,TRBJ2-3,-,-,CASSFGTQNTDTQYF,TGTGCCAGCAGTTTCGGGACTCAAAACACAGATACGCAGTATTTT
TRBV2,TRBJ1-5,-,many,CAGGLLVGQPQHF,TGTGCCGGCGGGCTTCTCGTGGGTCAGCCCCAGCATTTT
TRBV6-6,TRBJ1-5,TRBD1,-,CASSRDRDPQHF,TGTGCCAGCAGCCGGGACAGGGATCCCCAGCATTTT
TRBV7-9,TRBJ2-1,TRBD2,-,CASSFSGGPGDTQFF,TGTGCCAGCAGCTTTAGCGGGGGGCCCGGAGATACGCAGTTCTTC
TRBV10-3,TRBJ1-2,-,-,CASSYSHHYGYTF,TGTGCCAGCAGTTACTCGCACCACTATGGCTACACCTTC
TRBV19,TRBJ2-7,TRBD1,many,CASSTTGQGARNEQYF,TGTGCCAGTAGTACCACGGGACAGGGGGCTCGAAACGAGCAGTACTTC
TRBV15,TRBJ2-3,TRBD2,-,CATSRDLGAGGRGGTDTQYF,TGTGCCACCAGCAGAGATTTAGGAGCGGGGGGGCGAGGGGGCACAGATACGCAGTATTTT
TRBV19,TRBJ1-6,TRBD1,-,CASSPMTGVPALHF,TGTGCCAGTAGTCCAATGACAGGGGTCCCCGCCCTCCACTTT
TRBV10-3,TRBJ2-7,TRBD2,-,CAIGGLAGGEQYF,TGTGCCATCGGCGGACTAGCGGGAGGCGAGCAGTACTTC
TRBV7-3,TRBJ2-1,TRBD2,once,CASSLTGTSGKRFF,TGTGCCAGCAGCTTAACGGGGACTAGCGGGAAACGGTTCTTC
TRBV5-1,TRBJ2-7,-,-,CASSLGVLTYEQYF,TGCGCCAGCAGCTTGGGGGTTCTGACCTACGAGCAGTACTTC
TRBV7-9,TRBJ2-3,-,once,CASSLGLSWDTQYF,TGTGCCAGCAGCTTAGGACTTAGTTGGGATACGCAGTATTTT
TRBV27,TRBJ2-5,-,-,CASRLTTAQETQYF,TGTGCCAGCAGACTCACGACAGCGCAAGAGACCCAGTACTTC
TRBV7-9,TRBJ2-7,TRBD2,-,CASSSSGKSPYEQYF,TGTGCCAGCAGCTCTAGCGGGAAGAGCCCCTACGAGCAGTACTTC
TRBV11-3,TRBJ2-7,TRBD1,-,CASSRGQSYEQYF,TGTGCCAGCAGCAGGGGACAGTCCTACGAGCAGTACTTC
TRBV5-1,TRBJ2-3,-,-,CASSTPQLTSTDTQYF,TGCGCCAGCAGCACCCCACAGTTAACTAGCACAGATACGCAGTATTTT
TRBV5-1,TRBJ2-7,-,few,CASSGDVSENYEQYF,TGCGCCAGCAGCGGAGACGTGTCCGAAAACTACGAGCAGTACTTC
TRBV20-1,TRBJ2-7,TRBD1,-,CSASRTGIAYEQYF,TGCAGTGCTAGTAGGACAGGGATTGCCTACGAGCAGTACTTC
TRBV2,TRBJ2-7,-,-,CASSEASGGNKQYF,TGTGCCAGCAGTGAAGCGAGCGGTGGGAACAAGCAGTACTTC
TRBV7-2,TRBJ2-2,TRBD2,many,CASSPWGGRTGELFF,TGTGCCAGCAGCCCTTGGGGGGGGAGGACCGGGGAGCTGTTTTTT
TRBV19,TRBJ1-1,TRBD1,-,CASRSWTGNKNTEAFF,TGTGCCAGTAGATCTTGGACAGGAAATAAAAACACTGAAGCTTTCTTT
TRBV7-3,TRBJ2-7,TRBD1,-,CDSRSNRDSLYEQDF,TGTGACAGCAGGTCAAACCGGGACAGTCTCTACGAGCAGGACTTC
TRBV20-1,TRBJ1-2,TRBD1,-,CSARPSEGQGGYGYTF,TGCAGTGCTAGACCATCCGAGGGACAGGGTGGCTATGGCTACACCTTC
TRBV20-1,TRBJ1-4,-,many,CSAINPGLNEKLFF,TGCAGTGCTATCAACCCGGGCCTAAATGAAAAACTGTTTTTT
TRBV7-7,TRBJ2-1,-,-,CASSLLGAGEQFF,TGTGCTAGCAGCTTATTGGGGGCTGGGGAGCAGTTCTTC
TRBV7-2,TRBJ2-1,TRBD2,-,CASSLEVGLAYYEQFF,TGTGCCAGCAGCTTAGAGGTAGGACTAGCGTATTATGAGCAGTTCTTC
TRBV5-1,TRBJ2-3,-,-,CASSLSWKPADDTQYF,TGCGCCAGCAGCTTGAGTTGGAAACCAGCTGACGATACGCAGTATTTT
TRBV7-8,TRBJ1-6,-,few,CASSLPNNSPLHF,TGTGCCAGCAGCTTGCCCAATAATTCACCCCTCCACTTT
TRBV10-3,TRBJ2-2,-,-,CAISERGEDTGELFF,TGTGCCATCAGTGAGAGGGGCGAAGACACCGGGGAGCTGTTTTTT
TRBV29-1,TRBJ2-3,TRBD1,many,CSVGKGTGVVDTQYF,TGCAGCGTTGGTAAAGGGACAGGGGTTGTGGATACGCAGTATTTT
TRBV4-2,TRBJ2-7,-,few,CASSQDHGRFYEQYF,TGTGCCAGCAGCCAAGATCATGGCAGATTCTACGAGCAGTACTTC
TRBV6-5,TRBJ2-7,-,many,CASSSPGLPTYEQYF,TGTGCCAGCAGTTCCCCGGGACTTCCTACCTACGAGCAGTACTTC
TRBV24-1,TRBJ2-2,-,-,CATSDRAGLNTGELFF,TGTGCCACCAGTGATCGAGCGGGCTTGAACACCGGGGAGCTGTTTTTT
TRBV7-7,TRBJ2-1,-,many,CASSLEPGYEQFF,TGTGCTAGCAGCTTAGAGCCCGGATATGAGCAGTTCTTC
TRBV15,TRBJ2-1,TRBD2,-,CATSRELAGGFNEQFF,TGTGCCACCAGCAGGGAACTAGCGGGAGGGTTCAATGAGCAGTTCTTC
TRBV5-1,TRBJ1-2,-,few,CASSISHVAAGRGYTF,TGTGCCAGTAGTATCTCCCACGTAGCGGCAGGCCGTGGCTACACCTTC
TRBV7-8,TRBJ2-7,-,-,CASSHDSPSNEQYF,TGTGCCAGCAGCCACGACTCCCCCAGCAACGAGCAGTACTTC